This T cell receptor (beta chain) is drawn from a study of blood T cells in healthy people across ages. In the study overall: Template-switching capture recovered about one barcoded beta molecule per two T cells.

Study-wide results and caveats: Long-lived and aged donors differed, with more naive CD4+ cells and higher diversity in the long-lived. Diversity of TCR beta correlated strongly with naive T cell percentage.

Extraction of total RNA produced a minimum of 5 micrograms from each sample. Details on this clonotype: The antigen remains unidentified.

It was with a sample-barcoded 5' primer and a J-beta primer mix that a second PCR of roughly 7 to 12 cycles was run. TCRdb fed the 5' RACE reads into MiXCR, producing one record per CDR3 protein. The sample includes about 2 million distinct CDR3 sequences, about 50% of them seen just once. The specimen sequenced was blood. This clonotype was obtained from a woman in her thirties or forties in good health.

The CDR3 loop reads CASSLSGTPLYEQYF. For the CDR3, the DNA is TGTGCCAGCAGTTTATCAGGGACCCCTCTTTACGAGCAGTACTTC. The chain carries TRBV27 and TRBJ2-4; D could derive from TRBD1 or TRBD2 (5 bases each). Judging by the DNA end, TRBJ2-7 fits better; the J call may be wrong. This CDR3 spans 15 amino acids. Germline CDR1 MNHEY, CDR2 SMNVEV (reference sequence).